These 26 T cell receptor beta chains were all obtained from the same sample, sequenced in a study of HIV-infected children after antiretroviral therapy interruption. The TCR library was built from RNA with a 3' RACE protocol and unique molecular identifiers. A single record per CDR3 protein comes from TCRdb applying MiXCR to the 3' RACE reads. Of 7,000 or so distinct CDR3 sequences detected, more than 15% appear once; the ten largest clones hold 12% to 15%. The treatment denotes: PENTA 11 planned treatment interruption arm or continuous ART arm. The sequencing used CD45RO+ CD8+ T cells from PBMCs, pooled from several time points, collected from a donor given antiretroviral therapy, either interrupted or continuous. As to subset: memory CD8+ CD45RO+ CD45RA- T cells. The receptors shown here come from a pool of human donors with HIV.

This clonotype ranks as medium-sized. The genes are TRBV7-9 and TRBJ1-2; D not certain. Between the trimmed V and J ends, which lost 0 bases and 3 bases, there was a span of 11 bases. The germline gives CDR1 SEHNR, CDR2 FQNEAQ (reference sequence). The CDR3 has 15 amino acids. CDR3 nucleotide sequence: TGTGCCAGCAGCTTAGCGAGTGGAGGGTACTATGGCTACACCTTC. This gives the protein CASSLASGGYYGYTF.

The rearrangement joins TRBV12-3 or TRBV12-4 to TRBJ1-6; no clear D. This CDR3 has 14 residues. The ends were cut back, 2 bases at V and 7 bases at J, with 9 bases in the middle. CDR3 amino acids: CASSLKLLNSPLHF. In DNA form, the CDR3 reads TGTGCCAGCAGTTTAAAGCTTCTCAATTCACCCCTCCACTTT.

There are many counts of this clonotype. The chain couples TRBV5-5 to TRBJ2-1; no clear D. Trimming took 0 bases from V and 13 from J, leaving 11 bases between them. The CDR3 consists of 12 residues. Germline V gene data show CDR1 as SGHKS and CDR2 as YYEKEE (reference sequence). The CDR3 loop reads CASSLEVHPQFF. The CDR3 DNA is TGTGCCAGCAGCTTGGAGGTTCACCCACAGTTCTTC.

This clonotype is medium-sized (0.01 to 0.1%). J is TRBJ2-7 and V is TRBV27; TRBD1 matches 9 bases. Germline trimming cut 3 bases from V and 5 bases from J; bases unmatched to any gene: 11. Germline V gene data show CDR1 as MNHEY and CDR2 as SMNVEV (reference sequence). The CDR3 is 16 residues long. The CDR3 region is CASSLIAGTGQDEQYF. CDR3 bases: TGTGCCAGCAGTTTGATCGCCGGGACAGGGCAAGACGAGCAGTACTTC.

In the case of this clonotype: This CDR3 fails to terminate in the conserved phenylalanine or tryptophan, so it likely reflects a read error. The rearrangement uses TRBV2 and TRBJ2-7, with TRBD1 matching 11 bases. The CDR3 sequence is 15 residues long. J was trimmed by 5 bases and V by 3 bases; bases with no gene match: 6. In germline, CDR1 is SNHLY, CDR2 FYNNEI. Here the CDR3 reads CASSDIGTGGNEQYS. The CDR3 coding sequence is TGTGCCAGCAGTGACATCGGGACAGGGGGGAACGAGCAGTACTCC.

This clonotype is judged medium-sized. V is TRBV20-1 and J is TRBJ2-1; TRBD1 aligns across 7 bases. V dropped 0 bases and J dropped 3; count of bases not matched to a gene: 5. CDR3 length equals 15 residues. CDR1 and CDR2 (germline): DFQATT, SNEGSKA (reference sequence). CDR3 loop: CSARDEGQFYNEQFF. CDR3 coding DNA: TGCAGTGCTAGAGATGAGGGACAGTTCTACAATGAGCAGTTCTTC.

This clonotype was picked up many times. The chain couples TRBV4-2 to TRBJ2-7, with no clear D. The V gene's germline CDR1 is LGHNA and CDR2 YNFKEQ. This CDR3 spans 15 amino acids. The V and J ends lost 0 bases and 1 base respectively, with 10 bases between them. The CDR3 sequence: CASSQEVDPSYEQYF. CDR3 nucleotide sequence: TGTGCCAGCAGCCAAGAGGTGGATCCTTCCTACGAGCAGTACTTC.

The table lists this clonotype with many counts. The chain uses TRBV7-9 and TRBJ1-1; no clear D. Trimming took 5 bases from V and 2 from J, leaving 9 bases between them. The CDR3 has 13 amino acids. The germline V gene encodes CDR1 SEHNR and CDR2 FQNEAQ (reference sequence). CDR3 sequence reads: CASSPVANTEAFF. CDR3 nucleotide sequence: TGTGCCAGCAGCCCTGTTGCTAACACTGAAGCTTTCTTT.

The chain is built from TRBV29-1 and TRBJ2-7; tentatively, D is TRBD1 (6 bases). Germline CDR1 and CDR2: SQVTM and ANQGSEA. V dropped 2 bases and J dropped 4 bases, with 12 bases sitting between them. This CDR3 spans 13 amino acids. The CDR3 protein is CSVEPGVGYEQYF. CDR3 DNA: TGCAGCGTTGAACCAGGGGTAGGGTACGAGCAGTACTTC.

This clonotype is categorized as medium-sized. The CDR3 DNA reads TGTGCCAGCAAGGACAGTAGAGATTACAATGAGCAGTTCTTC. This codes for CASKDSRDYNEQFF. The rearrangement links TRBV6-1 to TRBJ2-1; maybe TRBD1 (6 bases). The germline V and J ends were trimmed by 7 bases and 4 bases, with 14 bases remaining between them. The germline V gene has CDR1 MNHNS and CDR2 SASEGT. The CDR3 sequence is 14 residues long.

This clonotype was seen many times. The gene calls are TRBV19 and TRBJ2-6; D is unclear. This CDR3 region has 14 residues. V was cut by 8 bases and J by 1 base, with 9 bases left in between. Germline CDR1 and CDR2: LNHDA and SQIVND (reference sequence). CDR3: CASLDKSGANVLTF. The CDR3 DNA reads TGTGCCAGTCTCGACAAGTCTGGGGCCAACGTCCTGACTTTC.

By share of the sample, this clonotype is medium-sized. This chain links TRBV7-3 with TRBJ2-3; D gene unclear. Germline loops: CDR1 SGHTA, CDR2 FQGTGA. V was pared by 1 base and J by 0 bases, with 8 bases between. CDR3 size: 15 residues. DNA of the CDR3: TGTGCCAGCAGCTTAAAGTTGGGAAGCACAGATACGCAGTATTTT. This translates into CASSLKLGSTDTQYF.

This clonotype is classed as medium-sized. The rearrangement uses TRBV20-1 and TRBJ2-3; unclear D gene. Germline lookup yields CDR1 DFQATT and CDR2 SNEGSKA (reference sequence). The CDR3 is made up of 16 amino acids. The ends were cut back, 0 bases at V and 2 bases at J, with 15 bases in the middle. The chain's CDR3 is CSARDLIAGDTDTQYF. The DNA of the CDR3 is TGCAGTGCTAGAGATCTAATAGCTGGGGACACAGATACGCAGTATTTT.

This clonotype was detected many times. The gene calls are TRBV10-3 and TRBJ2-1; a weak D match, TRBD2 (6 bases). CDR3 length: 13 amino acids. V dropped 6 bases and J dropped 4 bases, with 10 bases sitting between them. CDR1 is ENHRY, CDR2 SYGVKD, per germline. This chain's CDR3 is CAISWTTYNEQFF. The CDR3 DNA reads TGTGCCATCAGCTGGACTACATACAATGAGCAGTTCTTC.

This clonotype was counted many times. This sequence joins TRBV6-6 and TRBJ2-1; a possible D gene is TRBD2 (5 bases). The V gene lost 2 bases and the J gene lost 4 bases, with 15 bases spanning the gap. Germline CDR1 and CDR2: MNHNY and SVGAGI (reference sequence). The CDR3 extends over 16 amino acids. The chain's CDR3 is CASSYGGSPRYNEQFF. CDR3 coding DNA: TGTGCCAGCAGTTACGGTGGGAGCCCTCGATACAATGAGCAGTTCTTC.

Within the sample, this clonotype is medium-sized. J is TRBJ1-4 and V is TRBV19; D is possibly TRBD1 (5 bases). Germline values: CDR1 LNHDA, CDR2 SQIVND (reference sequence). The CDR3 is made up of 14 amino acids. The ends were cut back, 2 bases at V and 8 bases at J, with 12 bases in the middle. CDR3 bases: TGTGCCAGTAGTATATTGGGGCGAAGCGAAAAACTGTTTTTT. Translated: CASSILGRSEKLFF.

This clonotype was seen many times. The chain recombines TRBV28 with TRBJ2-3, with a tentative D call TRBD2 (5 bases). Trimming shortened V by 1 base and J by 1 base, and 9 bases separated the two germline ends. Germline V gives CDR1 MDHEN, CDR2 SYDVKM. The CDR3 is made up of 15 amino acids. The DNA of the CDR3 is TGTGCCAGCAGTTTATCCTGGCGGGGCACAGATACGCAGTATTTT. Protein product: CASSLSWRGTDTQYF.

This clonotype was seen at least ten times. This chain links TRBV10-3 with TRBJ1-2; D gene unclear. The length of the CDR3 is 14 residues. V lost 7 bases to trimming and J lost 2 bases, with 14 bases between them. Germline V gene lookup returns CDR1 ENHRY and CDR2 SYGVKD. CDR3 in DNA: TGTGCCATCACCGATTGGACCTCGAACTATGGCTACACCTTC. It yields the protein CAITDWTSNYGYTF.

By proportion, this clonotype is medium-sized. The chain employs TRBV13 and TRBJ2-6, with D maybe TRBD1 (6 bases). The CDR3 has 16 amino acids. Between the trimmed V and J ends, which lost 6 bases and 2 bases, there was a span of 14 bases. Germline values: CDR1 PRHDT, CDR2 FYEKMQ (reference sequence). This chain's CDR3 is CASREQGITGANVLTF. CDR3 DNA: TGTGCCAGCAGGGAACAGGGAATCACTGGGGCCAACGTCCTGACTTTC.

Relative to its sample, this clonotype is medium-sized. V usage is TRBV12-3 or TRBV12-4 and J usage is TRBJ2-7, with D unresolved. This CDR3 is built from 13 residues. V lost 1 base and J lost 7, with 11 bases in between. CDR3: CASSLGRVQEQYF. The CDR3 nucleotides read TGTGCCAGCAGTTTAGGGAGAGTCCAGGAGCAGTACTTC.

This clonotype showed up many times. CDR3 DNA sequence: TGTGCCAGCAGCTTCACCCTCTCCTACAATGAGCAGTTCTTC. It specifies CASSFTLSYNEQFF. The rearrangement joins TRBV5-6 to TRBJ2-1; D is unresolved. Trimming removed 2 bases at V and 0 bases at J, with 6 bases between. The CDR3 runs 14 residues. Germline V CDR1 and CDR2: SGHDT, YYEEEE.

The chain recombines TRBV2 with TRBJ2-1; D may be TRBD2 (5 bases). The CDR3 has 14 amino acids. V lost 3 bases, J lost 5 bases, and 11 bases lay in between. The germline V gene encodes CDR1 SNHLY and CDR2 FYNNEI. CDR3 sequence reads: CASSELARDNEQFF. CDR3 DNA sequence: TGTGCCAGCAGTGAGCTAGCTAGGGACAATGAGCAGTTCTTC.

This clonotype was seen at least ten times. The gene calls are TRBV9 and TRBJ2-1; TRBD2 aligns across 7 bases. CDR3 length: 15 amino acids. Germline assignment: CDR1 SGDLS and CDR2 YYNGEE. V was clipped by 3 bases and J by 5 bases; unmatched bases: 8. DNA of the CDR3: TGTGCCAGCAGCGGAGGGGCTAGCGGTCACAATGAGCAGTTCTTC. As protein: CASSGGASGHNEQFF.

Regarding this clonotype: Germline is not matched at one junction end, which may reflect a read error. This chain links TRBV11-2 with TRBJ2-2, with D perhaps TRBD2 (5 bases). The CDR3 runs 14 residues. Germline assignment: CDR1 SGHAT and CDR2 FQNNGV. CDR3 sequence reads: CASAQISNTGELSF. The CDR3 nucleotides read TGTGCCAGCGCACAGATTTCGAACACCGGGGAGCTGTCTTTT.

This rearrangement joins TRBV7-2 to TRBJ2-3; 12 bases map to TRBD2. Germline CDR1 and CDR2: SGHTA and FQGNSA. Trimming removed 1 base from V and 3 bases from J; junction bases left unmatched: 5. The CDR3 has 17 amino acids. The CDR3 DNA reads as TGTGCCAGCAGCTTAGTCCTAGCGGGAGGGCCGACAGATACGCAGTATTTT. Amino acid sequence: CASSLVLAGGPTDTQYF.

The chain carries TRBV10-3 and TRBJ2-4, with TRBD1 matching over 7 bases. The CDR3 is 15 amino acids. J gave up 7 bases and V 1 base, and 7 bases lay outside the gene matches. CDR1 and CDR2 (germline): ENHRY, SYGVKD. The CDR3 region is CAISEFKKGANIQYF. For the CDR3, the DNA is TGTGCCATCAGTGAGTTTAAAAAGGGGGCGAACATTCAGTACTTC.